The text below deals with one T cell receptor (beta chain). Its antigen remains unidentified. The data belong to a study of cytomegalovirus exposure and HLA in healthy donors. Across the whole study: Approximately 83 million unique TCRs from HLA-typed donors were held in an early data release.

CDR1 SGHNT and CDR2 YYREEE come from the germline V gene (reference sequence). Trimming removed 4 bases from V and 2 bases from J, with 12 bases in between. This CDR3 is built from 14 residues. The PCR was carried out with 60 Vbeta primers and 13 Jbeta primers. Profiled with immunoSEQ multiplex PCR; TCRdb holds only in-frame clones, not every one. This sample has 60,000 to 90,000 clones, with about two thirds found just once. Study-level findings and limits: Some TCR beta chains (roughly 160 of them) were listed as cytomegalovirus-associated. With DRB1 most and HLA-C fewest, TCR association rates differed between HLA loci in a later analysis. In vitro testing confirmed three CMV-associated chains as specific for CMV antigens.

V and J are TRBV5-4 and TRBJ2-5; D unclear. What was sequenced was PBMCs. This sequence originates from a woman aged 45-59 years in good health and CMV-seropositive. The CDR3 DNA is TGTGCCAGCAGCGAGGTCGGCACACAAGAGACCCAGTACTTC. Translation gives CASSEVGTQETQYF.